This entry describes one T cell receptor (beta chain). Losses at the gene ends were 0 bases for V and 3 bases for J; bases not matched to a gene: 7. The CDR3 has 16 residues. In germline, CDR1 is SGHRS, CDR2 YFSETQ. The repertoire was sequenced with immunoSEQ multiplex PCR; TCRdb's copy has only in-frame clones and lacks some. The sample lists 110,000 to 150,000 clones; around 84% were seen once. The entry originates in a study of blood T cell repertoires in COVID-19. This chain connects TRBV5-1 to TRBJ2-7; the match to TRBD2 covers 9 bases. The material sequenced was peripheral blood. This TCR was recovered from a woman in her forties or fifties with acute or convalescent COVID-19. CDR3 region: CASSLAVLAGNYEQYF. The CDR3 DNA is TGCGCCAGCAGCTTGGCGGTGCTAGCGGGGAACTACGAGCAGTACTTC.